The TCR beta chain described here comes from a study of T cell repertoires in aging, cancer and after chemotherapy. About the research overall: Donors were grouped into six age bands spanning 30 or younger through 70 or older. Clear clonal overlap appeared across healthy donor samples taken over several months to years.

Study-level results: In healthy donors, age-related TCR diversity loss mainly reflected lost richness. Compared with age-matched healthy donors, untreated hematological or solid cancer patients showed higher blood TCR clonality.

The CDR3 sequence is 14 residues long. Germline-derived CDR1 and CDR2 are SGHTA and FQGNSA. Trimming took off 6 bases at V and 1 base at J, with 12 bases between the two ends. Peripheral blood genomic DNA, not sorted cells or RNA, was the template. A mixed TRB-A/B primer pool amplified rearranged TRB by multiplex touch-down PCR. MiXCR, run by TCRdb on the multiplex PCR reads, gives a single entry per CDR3 protein. The table lists 11,000 or so distinct CDR3 sequences, roughly a quarter of them singletons, with 1.5% to 2% in the top ten. This clonotype was counted a few times. What it recognizes is unknown.

The TCR originated in a human donor in good health. The rearrangement uses TRBV7-2 and TRBJ2-5; TRBD2 is a possible D gene (5 bases). What was sequenced was blood. CDR3 loop: CASSPTGFQETQYF. The CDR3, as DNA: TGTGCCAGCAGTCCAACGGGGTTCCAAGAGACCCAGTACTTC.